A selection of T cell receptor beta chains follows, all from one sample in a study of blood T cell repertoires in COVID-19. Only in-frame clones appear in the TCRdb table, and some are missing; sequencing was by immunoSEQ multiplex PCR. Here the sample spans 360,000 or so clones, roughly 90% being singletons. The sequencing input was peripheral blood. Receptors were obtained from a man younger than 35 with active or convalescent COVID-19. The CDR3 runs from the conserved cysteine through the conserved F or W. The order of the fields is clone size, V gene, J gene, D gene, CDR3 protein, CDR3 DNA. D genes are given only for firm matches. Clone size is given for some rows only: seen once, a few or many times, or a class if the clone is expanded.

>NA|TRBV4-2|TRBJ2-7|TRBD1
CASTGTGYEQYF
TGTGCCAGCACGGGGACAGGGTATGAGCAGTACTTC
>NA|TRBV4-3|TRBJ2-3|TRBD2
CASSQDGFLADPTDTQYF
TGCGCCAGCAGCCAAGATGGCTTCCTAGCGGACCCCACAGATACGCAGTATTTT
>few|TRBV9|TRBJ2-7|TRBD2
CASSSPGLAGNHSYEQYF
TGTGCCAGCAGCAGCCCGGGACTAGCGGGGAACCACTCCTACGAGCAGTACTTC
>NA|TRBV6-5|TRBJ1-2|NA
CASRLRLANYGYTF
TGTGCCAGCAGGCTACGTTTAGCTAACTATGGCTACACCTTC
>NA|TRBV11-2|TRBJ2-5|TRBD2
CASSLGASGGTGTQYF
TGTGCCAGCAGCTTAGGGGCAAGCGGGGGAACCGGGACCCAGTACTTC
>NA|TRBV6-2/TRBV6-3|TRBJ2-7|TRBD1
CASSYSADRGSYEQYF
TGTGCCAGCAGTTACTCCGCCGACAGGGGGTCGTACGAGCAGTACTTC
>NA|TRBV7-2|TRBJ2-7|TRBD2
CASSLAGGWNEQYF
TGTGCCAGCAGCTTAGCGGGGGGGTGGAACGAGCAGTACTTC
>NA|TRBV5-1|TRBJ1-3|NA
CASSLLARGGNTIYF
TGCGCCAGCAGCTTGTTAGCCAGGGGAGGAAACACCATATATTTT
>NA|TRBV18|TRBJ2-3|TRBD1
CASSSRSTGVGTDTQYF
TGTGCCAGCTCGTCAAGATCGACAGGGGTTGGTACAGATACGCAGTATTTT
>NA|TRBV18|TRBJ1-4|TRBD1
CASSSSVNLGTAEEKLFF
TGTGCCAGCTCCTCCTCGGTCAACCTCGGGACAGCGGAGGAAAAACTGTTTTTT
>NA|TRBV6-1|TRBJ1-4|TRBD1
CASSEARTGGREKLFF
TGTGCCAGCAGTGAAGCGAGGACAGGGGGCAGGGAAAAACTGTTTTTT
>NA|TRBV15|TRBJ1-1|NA
CATSRDGGWAEAFF
TGTGCCACCAGCAGAGACGGGGGGTGGGCTGAAGCTTTCTTT
>NA|TRBV2|TRBJ1-6|TRBD1
CASRPGQGDNSPLHF
TGTGCCAGCAGGCCGGGACAGGGTGATAATTCACCCCTCCACTTT
>NA|TRBV24-1|TRBJ2-1|TRBD1
CATMGGQGGVNEQFF
TGTGCCACCATGGGGGGACAGGGAGGAGTCAATGAGCAGTTCTTC
>NA|TRBV9|TRBJ1-5|NA
CASSVAEGRGPQHF
TGTGCCAGCAGCGTAGCTGAGGGTCGAGGGCCCCAGCATTTT